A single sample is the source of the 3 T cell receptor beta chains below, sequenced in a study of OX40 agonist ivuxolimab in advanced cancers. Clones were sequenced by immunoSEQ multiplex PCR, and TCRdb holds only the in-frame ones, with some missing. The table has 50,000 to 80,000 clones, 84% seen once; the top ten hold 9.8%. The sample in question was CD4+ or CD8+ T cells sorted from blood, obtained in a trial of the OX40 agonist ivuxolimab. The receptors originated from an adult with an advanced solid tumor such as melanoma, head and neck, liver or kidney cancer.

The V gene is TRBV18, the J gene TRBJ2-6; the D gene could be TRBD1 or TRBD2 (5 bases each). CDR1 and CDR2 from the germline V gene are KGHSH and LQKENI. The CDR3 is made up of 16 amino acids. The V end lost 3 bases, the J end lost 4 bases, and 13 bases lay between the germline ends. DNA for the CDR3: TGTGCCAGCTCACCGATTCAGGGAGCGGGGGCCAACGTCCTGACTTTC. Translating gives CASSPIQGAGANVLTF.

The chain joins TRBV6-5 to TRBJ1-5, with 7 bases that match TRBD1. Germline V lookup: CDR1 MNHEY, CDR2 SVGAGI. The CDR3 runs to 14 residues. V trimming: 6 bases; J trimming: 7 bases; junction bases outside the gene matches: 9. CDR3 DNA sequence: TGTGCCAGCAGCCTTACAGGGGCCGGACAGCCCCAGCATTTT. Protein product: CASSLTGAGQPQHF.

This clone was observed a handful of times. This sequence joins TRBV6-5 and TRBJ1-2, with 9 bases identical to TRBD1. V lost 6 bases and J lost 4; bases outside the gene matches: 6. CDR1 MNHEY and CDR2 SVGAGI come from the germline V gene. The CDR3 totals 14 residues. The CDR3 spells CASRAGQGLYGYTF. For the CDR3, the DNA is TGTGCCAGCAGGGCCGGACAGGGGCTCTATGGCTACACCTTC.